The 23 T cell receptor beta chains given below trace back to one sample, sequenced in a study of blood T cell repertoires in COVID-19. Generated by immunoSEQ multiplex PCR, the TCRdb table keeps only in-frame clones and is missing some. The repertoire includes some 280,000 clones, 85% of them detected once, and around 4.2% sits in the top ten. The sample was peripheral blood. All receptors come from a woman aged 45 to 65 with active or convalescent COVID-19.

This clone was observed once. V and J are TRBV4-1 and TRBJ1-2, with TRBD1 identical over 7 bases. The CDR3 has 16 residues. V gave up 8 bases and J gave up 0 bases; unmatched junction bases: 12. Germline loops: CDR1 MGHRA, CDR2 YSYEKL. The CDR3 spells CASVVLGQSTNYGYTF. The CDR3 DNA sequence: TGCGCCAGCGTCGTGCTGGGACAGAGCACTAACTATGGCTACACCTTC.

The chain uses TRBV18 and TRBJ1-2; 9 bases align to TRBD1. Germline V lookup: CDR1 KGHSH, CDR2 LQKENI. The CDR3 runs 15 residues. The V gene end was trimmed by 5 bases and the J gene end by 3 bases; junction bases not matched to a gene: 7. CDR3 in amino acids: CASSEVQGAYYGYTF. The CDR3 DNA reads TGTGCCAGCTCAGAGGTACAGGGGGCTTACTATGGCTACACCTTC.

The chain combines TRBV6-5 with TRBJ2-3; the match to TRBD2 covers 12 bases. Germline V CDR1 and CDR2: MNHEY, SVGAGI. Losses at the gene ends were 5 bases for V and 4 bases for J; bases not matched to a gene: 4. The CDR3 is made up of 15 amino acids. This CDR3 reads CASSLAGGLADTQYF. The CDR3 DNA is TGTGCCAGCAGTCTAGCGGGAGGGTTGGCAGATACGCAGTATTTT.

V gene TRBV27 combines with J gene TRBJ1-1; unclear D gene. The V gene's germline CDR1 is MNHEY and CDR2 SMNVEV (reference sequence). The V end lost 3 bases, the J end lost 5 bases, and 13 bases lay between the germline ends. The CDR3 sequence is 14 residues long. DNA for the CDR3: TGTGCCAGCAGTTTCAACGGTGGGGAGACTGAAGCTTTCTTT. Translated: CASSFNGGETEAFF.

The genes are TRBV19 and TRBJ2-3; D gene ambiguous. This CDR3 comprises 14 residues. The germline CDR1 and CDR2 sequences are LNHDA and SQIVND (reference sequence). V was shortened by 4 bases and J by 1 base, with 9 bases between the two germline ends. The CDR3 loop is CASSTLSGTDTQYF. The DNA for the CDR3 is TGTGCCAGTAGTACCTTGTCTGGCACAGATACGCAGTATTTT.

The rearrangement joins TRBV10-3 to TRBJ1-1; D perhaps matches TRBD1 (5 bases). The V end lost 0 bases, the J end lost 5 bases, and 19 bases lay between the germline ends. The germline V gene has CDR1 ENHRY and CDR2 SYGVKD. This CDR3 is 17 amino acids long. The CDR3 loop reads CAISESTGVPKATEAFF. For the CDR3, the DNA is TGTGCCATCAGTGAGTCGACGGGGGTCCCAAAGGCTACTGAAGCTTTCTTT.

The chain recombines TRBV4-2 with TRBJ1-5, with a weak D call TRBD1 (5 bases). Germline V CDR1 and CDR2: LGHNA, YNFKEQ. Trimming took off 0 bases at V and 0 bases at J, with 18 bases between the two ends. This CDR3 contains 19 residues. The CDR3 DNA reads as TGTGCCAGCAGCCAAGAGCTGCGGGGGGTTCAGATTAGCAATCAGCCCCAGCATTTT. Residues: CASSQELRGVQISNQPQHF.

V gene TRBV19 combines with J gene TRBJ2-4, with a weak D call TRBD2 (7 bases). V lost 6 bases, J lost 1 base, and 13 bases lay in between. Germline V CDR1 and CDR2: LNHDA, SQIVND (reference sequence). This CDR3 has 15 residues. CDR3 region: CASSSGRGAKNIQYF. The CDR3, as DNA: TGTGCCAGTAGCTCTGGGAGGGGGGCCAAAAACATTCAGTACTTC.

The chain uses TRBV5-1 and TRBJ2-3; D uncertain. Germline V gene data show CDR1 as SGHRS and CDR2 as YFSETQ. CDR3 length: 17 amino acids. V lost 5 bases and J lost 0, with 19 bases in between. CDR3 coding DNA: TGCGCCAGCAGACCCCTGTGGCATACCTCTAGCACAGATACGCAGTATTTT. Translation gives CASRPLWHTSSTDTQYF.

This sequence joins TRBV2 and TRBJ2-7; 7 positions agree with TRBD1. Germline CDR1 and CDR2: SNHLY and FYNNEI. This CDR3 has 14 residues. V lost 1 base, J lost 1 base, and 1 base stayed unmatched. CDR3 nucleotides: TGTGCCAGCAGTGAAGACAGGGGATCCTACGAGCAGTACTTC. Translating gives CASSEDRGSYEQYF.

The CDR3, as DNA: TGTGCCAGCAGTGAAGTGCTAGCGGGGGCCCATTCCTACAATGAGCAGTTCTTC. It yields the protein CASSEVLAGAHSYNEQFF. The V call is TRBV6-1, the J call TRBJ2-1; 10 bases are a match to TRBD2. The germline gives CDR1 MNHNS, CDR2 SASEGT. CDR3 length: 18 amino acids. The V gene end was trimmed by 1 base and the J gene end by 1 base; junction bases not matched to a gene: 7.

The CDR3 spells CASSLVVGTGVSYEQYF. The CDR3 coding sequence is TGTGCCAGCAGCTTAGTGGTCGGGACAGGGGTAAGCTACGAGCAGTACTTC. This chain links TRBV7-8 with TRBJ2-7; TRBD1 agrees at 10 bases. The V and J ends lost 1 base and 3 bases, in that order; junction bases with no gene match: 9. This CDR3 has 17 residues. Germline V lookup: CDR1 SGHVS, CDR2 FQNEAQ. The complete variable domain, with remaining parts taken from reference TRBV7-8 and TRBJ2-7, reads GAGVSQSPRYKVAKRGQDVALRCDPISGHVSLFWYQQALGQGPEFLTYFQNEAQLDKSGLPSDRFFAERPEGSVSTLKIQRTQQEDSAVYLCASSLVVGTGVSYEQYFGPGTRLTVT.

The chain has TRBV5-4 and TRBJ2-1; TRBD2 agrees at 8 bases. The CDR3 runs to 18 residues. The germline V gene has CDR1 SGHNT and CDR2 YYREEE (reference sequence). With 3 bases clipped from V and 3 bases from J, the junction kept 14 bases outside the gene matches. The DNA of the CDR3 is TGTGCCAGCAGCTCAGGGCCCAACAGCGGGGGTTACTACAATGAGCAGTTCTTC. It specifies CASSSGPNSGGYYNEQFF.

The chain couples TRBV7-2 to TRBJ2-7; tentatively, D is TRBD2 (5 bases). The CDR3 contains 14 residues. Germline CDR1 and CDR2: SGHTA and FQGNSA. V was pared by 2 bases and J by 1 base, with 9 bases between. This CDR3 is CASSLTSKSYEQYF. The CDR3 region has the DNA TGTGCCAGCAGCTTAACTAGTAAGTCCTACGAGCAGTACTTC.

The table lists this clone with many counts. The chain employs TRBV6-6 and TRBJ1-5; D ambiguous. V lost 0 bases and J 7 bases, leaving 13 bases between the germline ends. CDR1 and CDR2 from the germline V gene are MNHNY and SVGAGI (reference sequence). This CDR3 is built from 15 residues. The CDR3 nucleotides read TGTGCCAGCAGTTACTCGAGGGCGACGGGGCAGCCCCAGCATTTT. Its protein is CASSYSRATGQPQHF.

Here the CDR3 DNA reads TGTGCCAGCAGCCGCGGCTTTAGGACCGGGGAGCTGTTTTTT. It yields the protein CASSRGFRTGELFF. The rearrangement joins TRBV28 to TRBJ2-2; D unresolved. The CDR3 runs to 14 residues. Germline CDR1 MDHEN, CDR2 SYDVKM. V was cut by 6 bases and J by 5 bases, with 13 bases left in between.

This clone occurred a few times. The chain recombines TRBV3-1 (or the pseudogene TRBV3-2) with TRBJ1-5, with D possibly matching TRBD1 (6 bases). Trimming removed 5 bases at V and 7 bases at J, with 18 bases between. Germline-derived CDR1 and CDR2 are LGHDT and YNNKEL (reference sequence). This CDR3 region has 15 residues. This CDR3 reads CASSDGGSSSQPQHF. Written as DNA, the CDR3 is TGTGCCAGCAGCGATGGGGGCAGTTCCTCCCAGCCCCAGCATTTT.

J is TRBJ1-4 and V is TRBV27, with 7 bases identical to TRBD1. V dropped 4 bases and J dropped 8; count of bases not matched to a gene: 7. This CDR3 spans 14 amino acids. Germline CDR1 MNHEY, CDR2 SMNVEV (reference sequence). CDR3: CASSSGGWGEKLFF. CDR3 nucleotides: TGTGCCAGCAGTTCAGGGGGTTGGGGGGAAAAACTGTTTTTT.

The rearrangement links TRBV7-2 to TRBJ2-7, with 7 nucleotides matching TRBD1. J was trimmed by 1 base and V by 7 bases; bases with no gene match: 7. The CDR3 extends over 14 amino acids. Germline V gene data show CDR1 as SGHTA and CDR2 as FQGNSA. The CDR3 region is CASTKDRVSYEQYF. Written as DNA, the CDR3 is TGTGCCAGCACCAAAGACAGGGTGTCCTACGAGCAGTACTTC.

The rearrangement uses TRBV5-8 and TRBJ2-7; the D gene is possibly TRBD1 (6 bases). Germline lookup yields CDR1 SGHTS and CDR2 YDEGEE. The CDR3 has 13 residues. The V gene lost 2 bases and the J gene lost 4 bases, with 10 bases spanning the gap. CDR3 in DNA: TGTGCCAGCAGCTTTAGGGGGTATTACGAGCAGTACTTC. It is translated as CASSFRGYYEQYF.

The V and J genes are TRBV10-3 and TRBJ2-1, with D maybe TRBD2 (6 bases). Germline V gene data show CDR1 as ENHRY and CDR2 as SYGVKD. CDR3 length: 14 residues. V lost 8 bases and J lost 9, with 20 bases in between. The CDR3 DNA sequence: TGTGCCATCCGACCGGGAACGGGAGACGGTGAGCAGTTCTTC. Protein: CAIRPGTGDGEQFF.

The V and J genes are TRBV9 and TRBJ2-6; possible D gene TRBD1, 6 bases. Trimming shortened V by 4 bases and J by 3 bases, and 14 bases separated the two germline ends. The CDR3 sequence is 16 residues long. Germline V gene sequence: CDR1 SGDLS, CDR2 YYNGEE. The CDR3 loop is CASSSFVRGGANVLTF. Here the CDR3 DNA reads TGTGCCAGCAGCTCCTTTGTCAGGGGTGGGGCCAACGTCCTGACTTTC. The whole variable domain, remainder taken from reference TRBV9 and TRBJ2-6, is DSGVTQTPKHLITATGQRVTLRCSPRSGDLSVYWYQQSLDQGLQFLIQYYNGEERAKGNILERFSAQQFPDLHSELNLSSLELGDSALYFCASSSFVRGGANVLTFGAGSRLTVL.

The chain links TRBV7-2 to TRBJ2-1; 11 bases agree with TRBD2. V lost 5 bases, J lost 4 bases, and 7 bases stayed unmatched. Germline-derived CDR1 and CDR2 are SGHTA and FQGNSA. The CDR3 spans 16 residues. Here the CDR3 DNA reads TGTGCCAGCAGCCGCATAGCGGGAGGGGCTTACAATGAGCAGTTCTTC. Translation: CASSRIAGGAYNEQFF.